The 26 T cell receptor beta chains presented below share a single source sample, sequenced in a study of T-cell reconstitution after alpha-beta-depleted transplantation in children. Molecular barcoding with unique molecular identifiers was used for the TCRbeta library. MiXCR was run by TCRdb on the PCR reads, yielding one entry per CDR3 protein. The sample yields about 260,000 distinct CDR3 sequences, roughly 8% seen once. Sequenced here: PBMCs, mostly from graft donor cells, sampled 180 days after TCRalphabeta/CD19-depleted stem cell transplant. These receptors were taken from a male patient younger than 18 who had a stem cell transplant for acute lymphoblastic leukemia, so the T cells may come from the graft donor.

This clonotype was counted ten times or more. J is TRBJ2-7 and V is TRBV10-3; 9 nucleotides align to TRBD1. Unmatched junction bases numbered 6, after V lost 8 bases and J lost 4 bases. Germline lookup yields CDR1 ENHRY and CDR2 SYGVKD. CDR3 size: 13 residues. The CDR3, as DNA: TGTGCCATCTTGCAGGACAGGGGTTACGAGCAGTACTTC. Protein: CAILQDRGYEQYF.

This rearrangement joins TRBV6-1 to TRBJ2-6; D not resolved. Trimming stripped 0 bases from V and 0 bases from J, with 3 bases between. Germline V lookup: CDR1 MNHNS, CDR2 SASEGT. The CDR3 has 15 residues. As DNA, the CDR3 is TGTGCCAGCAGTGAAGCCTACTCTGGGGCCAACGTCCTGACTTTC. This sequence encodes CASSEAYSGANVLTF.

This clonotype was detected many times. The chain carries TRBV20-1 and TRBJ2-3; TRBD1 is a possible D gene (7 bases). V lost 3 bases and J 5 bases, leaving 18 bases between the germline ends. The CDR3 is 15 amino acids. Looked up from germline, CDR1 is DFQATT and CDR2 is SNEGSKA (reference sequence). The CDR3 DNA sequence: TGCAGTGCTAGCGCCCGACAGGGAGGCCGAGATACGCAGTATTTT. This gives the protein CSASARQGGRDTQYF.

This clonotype was detected ten times or more. This chain connects TRBV2 to TRBJ2-7; tentative D call: TRBD1 (5 bases). V lost 5 bases to trimming and J lost 1 base, with 15 bases between them. This CDR3 is 15 amino acids long. Per the germline V gene, CDR1 is SNHLY and CDR2 is FYNNEI. The CDR3 protein is CASSPQGLGSYEQYF. For the CDR3, the DNA is TGTGCCAGCAGTCCTCAGGGCCTGGGGTCCTACGAGCAGTACTTC.

In its sample, this clonotype was seen many times. The chain carries TRBV12-3 or TRBV12-4 and TRBJ2-7; D is undetermined. This CDR3 contains 14 residues. V shed 4 bases and J shed 0 bases, with 10 bases lying between them. CDR3 in amino acids: CASSSRALSYEQYF. CDR3 nucleotides: TGTGCCAGCAGTTCACGGGCGCTCTCCTACGAGCAGTACTTC.

The sample holds a few counts of this clonotype. The DNA for the CDR3 is TGTGCCAGCAGCACAGAATTGAGGGTTAGCACCGGGGAGCTGTTTTTT. This sequence encodes CASSTELRVSTGELFF. The rearrangement links TRBV7-2 to TRBJ2-2; TRBD2 might be the D (5 bases). The V end lost 5 bases, the J end lost 4 bases, and 17 bases lay between the germline ends. The CDR3 has 16 residues. Germline lookup yields CDR1 SGHTA and CDR2 FQGNSA.

This clonotype was observed many times. The chain combines TRBV3-1 with TRBJ2-7; either TRBD1 or TRBD2 may supply D (5 bases each). This CDR3 spans 11 amino acids. V lost 3 bases, J lost 6 bases, and 6 bases lay in between. Germline V gene data show CDR1 as LGHDT and CDR2 as YNNKEL (reference sequence). The CDR3 region is CASSQGTEQYF. CDR3 bases: TGTGCCAGCAGCCAGGGGACCGAGCAGTACTTC.

This clonotype was counted ten times or more. The chain uses TRBV7-8 and TRBJ2-7; TRBD2 agrees at 11 bases. The CDR3 is 16 residues long. V lost 6 bases, J lost 4 bases, and 11 bases stayed unmatched. In germline, CDR1 is SGHVS, CDR2 FQNEAQ. The CDR3 region is CASSLSGREGRYEQYF. CDR3 nucleotides: TGTGCCAGCAGTCTTAGCGGGAGGGAGGGTAGGTACGAGCAGTACTTC.

Only a few counts were recorded for this clonotype. The V and J genes are TRBV12-3 or TRBV12-4 and TRBJ1-2; perhaps TRBD1 as D (5 bases). The CDR3 is 17 amino acids. Between the trimmed V and J ends, which lost 6 bases and 3 bases, there was a span of 23 bases. Here the CDR3 reads CASSPFTPRRGDYGYTF. CDR3 bases: TGTGCCAGCAGCCCTTTCACCCCCAGGAGGGGAGACTATGGCTACACCTTC.

There are many counts of this clonotype. V is TRBV25-1 and J is TRBJ1-2; no clear D gene. Trimming pared 4 bases from V and 2 bases from J, leaving 8 bases between. The germline V gene encodes CDR1 MGHDK and CDR2 SYGVNS. CDR3 size: 13 residues. This CDR3 reads CASSGVSNYGYTF. For the CDR3, the DNA is TGTGCCAGCAGTGGTGTCAGCAACTATGGCTACACCTTC.

The sample holds many counts of this clonotype. The rearrangement links TRBV6-5 to TRBJ2-3, with no clear D. The CDR3 runs to 14 residues. With 0 bases removed from V and 3 bases from J, the gap between germline ends came to 7 bases. Germline V gene data show CDR1 as MNHEY and CDR2 as SVGAGI. This chain's CDR3 is CASSYSVGTDTQYF. The CDR3 DNA is TGTGCCAGCAGTTACTCTGTGGGAACAGATACGCAGTATTTT.

This clonotype was seen ten or more times. The CDR3 reads CASSYSAHRRGRDTEQFF. In DNA form, the CDR3 reads TGTGCCAGCAGTTACTCTGCCCATAGACGGGGAAGAGATACTGAGCAGTTCTTC. V gene TRBV6-5 combines with J gene TRBJ2-1; D may be TRBD2 (5 bases). Germline lookup yields CDR1 MNHEY and CDR2 SVGAGI. The CDR3 spans 18 residues. Trimming cost V 0 bases and J 9 bases, with 24 bases left between them.

At least ten counts were recorded for this clonotype. The chain links TRBV23-1 to TRBJ2-5; D possibly uses TRBD1 or TRBD2 (5 bases each). TRBV23-1 falls under the ORF class, with uncertain function. V was pared by 5 bases and J by 4 bases, with 11 bases between. This CDR3 comprises 13 residues. CDR3 DNA: TGCGCCAGCAGTGGCCGGGACCCAGAGACCCAGTACTTC. The encoded protein is CASSGRDPETQYF.

Worth noting for this clonotype: Possible read error: a much larger clone is one base away. The chain recombines TRBV28 with TRBJ2-7; D is undetermined. Trimming left V 6 bases short and J 2 bases short, with 11 bases between. This CDR3 contains 13 residues. Germline values: CDR1 MDHEN, CDR2 SYDVKM. CDR3 sequence: CASSPVLPYEQYF. The DNA for the CDR3 is TGTGCCAGCAGCCCGGTACTTCCCTACGAGCAGTACTTC.

This clonotype showed up many times. This chain links TRBV11-2 with TRBJ1-5; perhaps TRBD1 as D (6 bases). The CDR3 is 18 amino acids. Germline V lookup: CDR1 SGHAT, CDR2 FQNNGV. Trimming left V 5 bases short and J 1 base short, with 21 bases between. The CDR3 here is CASSPGGPGGLSNQPQHF. Here the CDR3 DNA reads TGTGCCAGCAGCCCCGGGGGGCCAGGTGGGCTAAGCAATCAGCCCCAGCATTTT.

This clonotype occurred many times. The chain combines TRBV7-9 with TRBJ2-7, with 10 bases lining up with TRBD2. The J segment lost 6 bases and the V segment lost 1 base, leaving 9 bases of the junction unmatched. Germline V lookup: CDR1 SEHNR, CDR2 FQNEAQ (reference sequence). The CDR3 spans 16 residues. In nucleotides, the CDR3 is TGTGCCAGCAGCTTAGGGGTACTAGCGGGGCACGGCGAGCAGTACTTC. Translated: CASSLGVLAGHGEQYF.

In this sample, this clonotype turned up many times. The chain carries TRBV11-2 and TRBJ2-7; no clear D gene. V lost 0 bases and J lost 4, with 7 bases in between. The germline V gene has CDR1 SGHAT and CDR2 FQNNGV. There are 13 residues in the CDR3. The CDR3 bases are TGTGCCAGCAGCTTAGAAATGGGTTACGAGCAGTACTTC. It codes for CASSLEMGYEQYF.

The table lists this clonotype with many counts. The chain carries TRBV20-1 and TRBJ1-5; 7 bases align to TRBD1. Trimming at V came to 5 bases and at J to 3 bases, leaving 7 bases not matched to a gene. The CDR3 is made up of 14 amino acids. Germline lookup yields CDR1 DFQATT and CDR2 SNEGSKA (reference sequence). CDR3 coding DNA: TGCAGTGCTTTGGACAGGAGAGCCAATCAGCCCCAGCATTTT. It translates to CSALDRRANQPQHF.

Many counts were recorded for this clonotype. The gene calls are TRBV7-9 and TRBJ1-6, with a possible D match to TRBD1 (5 bases). CDR3 size: 14 residues. Trimming removed 1 base at V and 5 bases at J, with 6 bases between. The germline V gene encodes CDR1 SEHNR and CDR2 FQNEAQ (reference sequence). CDR3 sequence (DNA): TGTGCCAGCAGCTTAGAGACAGATAATTCACCCCTCCACTTT. This sequence encodes CASSLETDNSPLHF.

This chain joins TRBV7-6 and TRBJ2-1; 12 bases align to TRBD2. The junction had 9 bases not matched to a gene; V was cut back by 5 bases and J by 7 bases. Per the germline V gene, CDR1 is SGHVS and CDR2 is FNYEAQ. The CDR3 loop spans 16 amino acids. CDR3 DNA: TGTGCCAGCAGCCTACCGACTAGCGGGGGCCGAAATGAGCAGTTCTTC. It specifies CASSLPTSGGRNEQFF.

Regarding this clonotype: A much larger clonotype is one base distant, so this may be a read error. The chain employs TRBV18 and TRBJ1-2; no firm D call. The V end was cut by 3 bases, the J end by 4 bases, with 6 bases between. CDR3 length equals 12 residues. Germline loops: CDR1 KGHSH, CDR2 LQKENI. CDR3 DNA sequence: TGTGCCAGCTCACCCGGACGCTATGGCTACACCTTC. Encoded protein: CASSPGRYGYTF.

Remarks on this clonotype: A junction end diverges from the germline sequence, so it may reflect a read error. V is TRBV18 and J is TRBJ2-1; 9 bases map to TRBD2. The germline CDR1 and CDR2 sequences are KGHSH and LQKENI. This CDR3 region has 14 residues. Here the CDR3 reads CASCPGLAYDEQFF. The CDR3 nucleotides read TGTGCCAGCTGTCCGGGACTAGCCTACGATGAGCAGTTCTTC.

This clonotype was found many times. The chain joins TRBV11-2 to TRBJ2-7; D remains unclear. Looked up from germline, CDR1 is SGHAT and CDR2 is FQNNGV. CDR3 length: 12 residues. Trimming took off 6 bases at V and 3 bases at J, with 9 bases between the two ends. The CDR3 DNA is TGTGCCAGCAGAGGGAATGACTACGAGCAGTACTTC. Translation gives CASRGNDYEQYF.

This clonotype was counted at least ten times. The rearrangement uses TRBV7-2 and TRBJ1-6; unclear D gene. The V and J ends lost 3 bases and 3 bases respectively, with 6 bases between them. Germline loops: CDR1 SGHTA, CDR2 FQGNSA. This CDR3 comprises 14 residues. CDR3 nucleotide sequence: TGTGCCAGCAGCTTGAACAACTATAATTCACCCCTCCACTTT. Translation gives CASSLNNYNSPLHF.

In this sample, this clonotype turned up many times. J is TRBJ2-1 and V is TRBV9, with 11 bases lining up with TRBD2. The CDR3 is 16 residues long. The V segment lost 3 bases and the J segment 3 bases; nucleotides outside the gene matches: 5. Germline V CDR1 and CDR2: SGDLS, YYNGEE. CDR3 bases: TGTGCCAGCAGCGCCGAGCTAGCGGGGGGCTACAATGAGCAGTTCTTC. Translating gives CASSAELAGGYNEQFF.

In its sample, this clonotype was seen many times. The chain recombines TRBV7-6 with TRBJ2-5; 8 bases fit TRBD2. Looked up from germline, CDR1 is SGHVS and CDR2 is FNYEAQ. V lost 6 bases and J lost 3; bases outside the gene matches: 9. The CDR3 runs 15 residues. CDR3 DNA: TGTGCCAGCAGGCTTAATCTACTAGCGGAAGAGACCCAGTACTTC. Protein product: CASRLNLLAEETQYF.